A selection of T cell receptor beta chains follows, all from one sample in a study of blood T cell repertoires in COVID-19. Profiling relied on immunoSEQ multiplex PCR, and the TCRdb table lists in-frame clones only, not all of them. The sample lists some 340,000 clones; approximately 82% were seen once. Input material: peripheral blood. The receptors derive from a man aged 25 to 40 with active or convalescent COVID-19. Each CDR3 is given with its conserved first and last residue. The D gene is left open where the match is weak. Clone size, where shown, is once, few, many, or a class for clones that have expanded.

v_call	d_call	clone_size	j_call	cdr3_length	cdr3_aa	cdr3_nt
TRBV7-8	TRBD1	few	TRBJ1-1	15	CASSLGTGVNTEAFF	TGTGCCAGCAGCTTAGGGACAGGCGTAAACACTGAAGCTTTCTTT
TRBV7-3	TRBD2	many	TRBJ2-7	15	CASSLAGTSVYEQYF	TGTGCCAGCAGCTTAGCCGGGACTAGCGTTTACGAGCAGTACTTC
TRBV10-3	TRBD2	.	TRBJ2-1	16	CATTPTSGSSYNEQFF	TGTGCCACCACCCCAACTAGCGGGAGCTCCTACAATGAGCAGTTCTTC
TRBV9	TRBD1	.	TRBJ1-6	21	CASSVEFWDRGPSSYNSPLHF	TGTGCCAGCAGCGTAGAGTTTTGGGACAGGGGGCCAAGCTCCTATAATTCACCCCTCCACTTT
TRBV28	TRBD2	.	TRBJ2-3	17	CASSLIGGGLARRSQYF	TGTGCCAGCAGTTTAATCGGGGGGGGACTAGCACGTCGTTCGCAGTATTTT
TRBV29-1	.	.	TRBJ2-3	11	CSVTSSYTQYF	TGCAGCGTTACTAGCTCTTATACGCAGTATTTT
TRBV5-8	.	.	TRBJ2-6	15	CASSFDYSGANVLTF	TGTGCCAGCAGCTTCGACTACTCTGGGGCCAACGTCCTGACTTTC
TRBV6-2/TRBV6-3	.	.	TRBJ2-5	12	CASSPGRKTQYF	TGTGCCAGCAGCCCAGGGAGAAAGACCCAGTACTTC
TRBV19	.	few	TRBJ1-2	16	CASSNQYSSSVYGYTF	TGTGCCAGTAGTAACCAATACAGCAGTTCAGTCTATGGCTACACCTTC
TRBV12-5	TRBD1	.	TRBJ1-5	16	CASGLDQGAVSQPQHF	TGTGCTAGTGGTTTGGACCAGGGGGCAGTGAGTCAGCCCCAGCATTTT
TRBV12-3/TRBV12-4	TRBD2	.	TRBJ2-3	13	CASTVAGVDTQYF	TGTGCCAGCACCGTAGCGGGGGTAGATACGCAGTATTTT
TRBV28	.	many	TRBJ1-1	13	CASSLLTGTEAFF	TGTGCCAGCAGTTTACTGACAGGCACTGAAGCTTTCTTT
TRBV4-3	TRBD1	.	TRBJ2-7	17	CASSQGWDRGIFYEQYF	TGCGCCAGCAGCCAAGGTTGGGACAGGGGGATTTTTTACGAGCAGTACTTC
TRBV28	TRBD2	.	TRBJ2-1	14	CASTGLAGVYEQFF	TGTGCCAGCACGGGACTAGCGGGAGTGTATGAGCAGTTCTTC
TRBV28	TRBD2	.	TRBJ2-6	16	CASTQAGSAGANVLTF	TGTGCCAGCACCCAAGCGGGGTCGGCTGGGGCCAACGTCCTGACTTTC
TRBV9	TRBD1	few	TRBJ2-2	15	CASSPRTGNSGELFF	TGTGCCAGCAGCCCCCGGACAGGCAACTCCGGGGAGCTGTTTTTT
TRBV5-1	TRBD2	.	TRBJ2-1	15	CASSLALAGYNEQFF	TGCGCCAGCAGCTTGGCCCTAGCGGGTTACAATGAGCAGTTCTTC
TRBV6-2/TRBV6-3	TRBD1	.	TRBJ2-7	16	CASSYQTRDRLYEQYF	TGTGCCAGCAGTTACCAAACCCGGGACAGACTCTACGAGCAGTACTTC
TRBV20-1	.	.	TRBJ2-3	11	CSAPSQDTQYF	TGCAGTGCTCCATCCCAAGATACGCAGTATTTT
TRBV24-1	TRBD2	.	TRBJ2-7	13	CATSEPGGYEQYF	TGTGCCACCAGTGAACCGGGAGGCTACGAGCAGTACTTC
TRBV5-1	TRBD1	.	TRBJ2-4	17	CASSLKGTGKAKNIQYF	TGCGCCAGCAGCCTGAAAGGGACAGGGAAGGCCAAAAACATTCAGTACTTC
TRBV5-6	TRBD1	.	TRBJ1-2	16	CASSLPGTGHWNGYTF	TGTGCCAGCAGCTTACCCGGGACAGGGCATTGGAATGGCTACACCTTC
TRBV4-2	.	.	TRBJ2-2	15	CASSRAGENTGELFF	TGTGCCAGCAGCCGGGCAGGCGAGAACACCGGGGAGCTGTTTTTT
TRBV4-3	TRBD2	.	TRBJ2-7	17	CASSQDSSGRGLYEQYF	TGCGCCAGCAGCCAAGACAGCAGCGGGAGAGGCCTCTACGAGCAGTACTTC